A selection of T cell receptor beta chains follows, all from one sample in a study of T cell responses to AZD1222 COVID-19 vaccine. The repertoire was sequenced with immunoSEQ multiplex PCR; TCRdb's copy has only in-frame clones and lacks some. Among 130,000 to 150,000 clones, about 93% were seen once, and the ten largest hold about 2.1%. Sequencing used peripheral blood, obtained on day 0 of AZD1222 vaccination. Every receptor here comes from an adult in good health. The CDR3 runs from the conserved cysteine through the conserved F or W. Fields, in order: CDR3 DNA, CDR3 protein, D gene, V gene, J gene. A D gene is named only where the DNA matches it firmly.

CDR3nt: TGTGCCAGCAGTTTCGGAAACTATGGCTACACCTTC
CDR3aa: CASSFGNYGYTF
d_gene: .
v_gene: TRBV6-2/TRBV6-3
j_gene: TRBJ1-2

CDR3nt: TGTGCCAGCGGTAGACAGGGGGTAGACTATGGCTACACCTTC
CDR3aa: CASGRQGVDYGYTF
d_gene: TRBD1
v_gene: TRBV2
j_gene: TRBJ1-2

CDR3nt: TGTGCCAGCAGTGAAATACAAATTAATCAGCCCCAGCATTTT
CDR3aa: CASSEIQINQPQHF
d_gene: .
v_gene: TRBV2
j_gene: TRBJ1-5

CDR3nt: TGCGCCAGCAGCTGGACAGGGGGTGACACTGAAGCTTTCTTT
CDR3aa: CASSWTGGDTEAFF
d_gene: TRBD1
v_gene: TRBV5-1
j_gene: TRBJ1-1

CDR3nt: TGTGCCAGCAGTGAAAGGACAGAGGGGCAGCCCCAGCATTTT
CDR3aa: CASSERTEGQPQHF
d_gene: .
v_gene: TRBV2
j_gene: TRBJ1-5

CDR3nt: TGTGCCACCAGCTACCGGAATGACAGGGGCTACACCTTC
CDR3aa: CATSYRNDRGYTF
d_gene: .
v_gene: TRBV15
j_gene: TRBJ1-2

CDR3nt: TGCGCCAGCAGCCAGGCGGGGGGCCCGACCTACAATGAGCAGTTCTTC
CDR3aa: CASSQAGGPTYNEQFF
d_gene: TRBD2
v_gene: TRBV4-1
j_gene: TRBJ2-1

CDR3nt: TGTGCCAGCAGCCGAAGGACGGGACAGGGTACTTCACCCCTCCACTTT
CDR3aa: CASSRRTGQGTSPLHF
d_gene: TRBD1
v_gene: TRBV11-2
j_gene: TRBJ1-6

CDR3nt: TGTGCCAGCAGCTTGGGGACAGCGTACCAAGAGACCCAGTACTTC
CDR3aa: CASSLGTAYQETQYF
d_gene: .
v_gene: TRBV5-5
j_gene: TRBJ2-5

CDR3nt: TGCGTAAGGAGACAGAAAAGGATTGAAGCTTTCTTT
CDR3aa: CVRRQKRIEAFF
d_gene: .
v_gene: TRBV5-1
j_gene: TRBJ1-1

CDR3nt: TGTGCCAGCAGTTCCGCCTTTTCCAATCAGCCCCAGCATTTT
CDR3aa: CASSSAFSNQPQHF
d_gene: .
v_gene: TRBV6-5
j_gene: TRBJ1-5

CDR3nt: TGTGCCAGCACCTTCCTCGGGACAAACTCATTAAACTATGGCTACACCTTC
CDR3aa: CASTFLGTNSLNYGYTF
d_gene: .
v_gene: TRBV9
j_gene: TRBJ1-2

CDR3nt: TGTGCCAGCAGCCAAGATAGTGGGACCACATACGAGCAGTACTTC
CDR3aa: CASSQDSGTTYEQYF
d_gene: .
v_gene: TRBV4-2
j_gene: TRBJ2-7